This TCR beta chain was identified during a study of glioma-infiltrating T cells after dendritic cell vaccination. Whole-study context: Monocyte-derived dendritic cells, cultured 6 to 7 days with IL-4 and GM-CSF, were pulsed with autologous tumor lysate.

Up to 2 ug genomic DNA was used for TCRB CDR3 amplification. The PCR used 60 V beta and 13 J beta primers. Profiling relied on immunoSEQ multiplex PCR, and the TCRdb table lists in-frame clones only, not all of them. The table shows some 90,000 clones, with about 81% occurring only once. Time point denoted: after dendritic cell vaccination, including at tumor progression/relapse. Germline V gives CDR1 MGHDK, CDR2 SYGVNS. The CDR3 has 15 amino acids. Unmatched junction bases numbered 8, after V lost 2 bases and J lost 7 bases. The receptor's source is a human donor with glioblastoma. The sequences come from blood, collected after dendritic cell vaccination. V and J are TRBV25-1 and TRBJ2-7; 10 bases fit TRBD2. CDR3 bases: TGTGCCAGCAGTGAACCAGCGGGGGGGATTACGGAGCAGTACTTC. Its protein product is CASSEPAGGITEQYF.